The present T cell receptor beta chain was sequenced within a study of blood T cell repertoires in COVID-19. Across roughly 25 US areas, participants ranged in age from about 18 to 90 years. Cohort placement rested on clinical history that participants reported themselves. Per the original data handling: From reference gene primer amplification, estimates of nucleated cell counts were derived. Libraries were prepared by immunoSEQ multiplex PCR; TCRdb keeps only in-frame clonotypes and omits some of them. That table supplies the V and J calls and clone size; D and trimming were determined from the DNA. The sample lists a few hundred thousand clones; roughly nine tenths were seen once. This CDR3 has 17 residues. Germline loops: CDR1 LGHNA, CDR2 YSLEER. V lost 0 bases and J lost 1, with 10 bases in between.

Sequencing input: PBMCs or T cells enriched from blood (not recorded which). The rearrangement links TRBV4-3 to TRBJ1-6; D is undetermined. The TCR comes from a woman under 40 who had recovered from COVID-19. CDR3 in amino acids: CASSQDLPVSYNSPLHF. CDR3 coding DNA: TGCGCCAGCAGCCAAGATCTCCCGGTTTCCTATAATTCACCCCTCCACTTT.